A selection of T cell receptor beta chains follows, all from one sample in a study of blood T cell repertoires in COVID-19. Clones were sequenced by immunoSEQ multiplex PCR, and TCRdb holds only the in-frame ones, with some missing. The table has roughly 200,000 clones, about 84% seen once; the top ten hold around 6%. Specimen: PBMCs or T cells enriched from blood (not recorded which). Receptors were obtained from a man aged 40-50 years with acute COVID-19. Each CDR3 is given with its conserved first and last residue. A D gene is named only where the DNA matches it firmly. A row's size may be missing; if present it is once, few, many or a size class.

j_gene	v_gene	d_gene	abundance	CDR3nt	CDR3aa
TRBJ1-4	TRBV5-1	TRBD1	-	TGCGCCAGCGGACAGGGAACGGTGAATGAAAAACTGTTTTTT	CASGQGTVNEKLFF
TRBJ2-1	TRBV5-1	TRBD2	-	TGCGCCAGCAGCTTGTTTGGGGGTGCGGGAGCTTACAATGAGCAGTTCTTC	CASSLFGGAGAYNEQFF
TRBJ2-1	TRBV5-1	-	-	TGCGCCAGCAGCTTGGAGACAGCTGGGAATGAGCAGTTCTTC	CASSLETAGNEQFF
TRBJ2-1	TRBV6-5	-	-	TGTGCCAGCAGTCTAGGGGGTAATAATAAGAATGAGCAGTTCTTC	CASSLGGNNKNEQFF
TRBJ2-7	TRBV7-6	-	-	TGCCTAGGTCGGTGTCCAAGCTCCTACGAGCAGTACTTC	CLGRCPSSYEQYF
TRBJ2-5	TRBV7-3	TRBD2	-	TGTGCCAGCAGCTCCACGGGAGGGAAGACCCAGTACTTC	CASSSTGGKTQYF
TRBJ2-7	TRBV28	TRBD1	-	TGTGCCAGCACCAGCGTCGGGACAGGGGGCTTCGGCGACGAGCAGTACTTC	CASTSVGTGGFGDEQYF
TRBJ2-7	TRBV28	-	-	TGTGCCAGCAGTTCCAGCGGTGAGCAAGTCTACGAGCAGTACTTC	CASSSSGEQVYEQYF
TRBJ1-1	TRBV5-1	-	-	TGCGCCAGCAGCTTGGCCGGGGAGGGCGGTAGGGCTTTCTTT	CASSLAGEGGRAFF
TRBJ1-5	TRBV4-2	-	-	TGTGCCAGCAGCCAAGGGACCGTTGGGGGCGGCTTTCAGCCCCAGCATTTT	CASSQGTVGGGFQPQHF
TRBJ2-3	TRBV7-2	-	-	TGTGCCAGCAGCTTAGTACGCTTAGCAGATACGCAGTATTTT	CASSLVRLADTQYF
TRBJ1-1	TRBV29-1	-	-	TGCAGCGTTGCCCGGTTATCTGAAGCTTTCTTT	CSVARLSEAFF
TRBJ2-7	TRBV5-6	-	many	TGTGCCAGCAGCCGAGACAGAATCGACTACGAGCAGTACTTC	CASSRDRIDYEQYF
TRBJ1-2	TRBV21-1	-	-	TGTGCCAGCAGCAAACGCCAGTTCTATGGCTACACCTTC	CASSKRQFYGYTF
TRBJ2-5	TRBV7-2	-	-	TGTGCCAGCAGCGTCAGAGGGGGGGCCCAAGAGACCCAGTACTTC	CASSVRGGAQETQYF
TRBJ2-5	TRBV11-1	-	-	TGTGCCAGCAGCCTAACGGGACACCGGGGCCAAGAGACCCAGTACTTC	CASSLTGHRGQETQYF
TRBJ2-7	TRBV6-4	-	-	TGTGCCAGCAGCGAGGCGGCGGGGAACTACGAGCAGTACTTC	CASSEAAGNYEQYF
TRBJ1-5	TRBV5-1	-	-	TGCGCCAGCAGCTTGGATCGTCCCGAGGCGGGACAGCCCCAGCATTTT	CASSLDRPEAGQPQHF
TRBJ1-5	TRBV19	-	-	TGTGCCAGTAGTATTGGCTTCAATCAGCCCCAGCATTTT	CASSIGFNQPQHF